This note documents a single T cell receptor beta chain sequence. Trimming left V 3 bases short and J 5 bases short, with 13 bases between. CDR1 is SNHLY, CDR2 FYNNEI, per germline. CDR3 length: 15 amino acids. Authors' data handling: Amplification of reference gene primers provided the estimated nucleated cell counts. The table came from immunoSEQ multiplex PCR; TCRdb's copy has only in-frame clones and leaves some out. From that table come the V and J calls and clone size; the DNA was used to work out D and trimming. The sample lists 150,000 to 200,000 clones, about 80% occurring once. This entry belongs to a study of blood T cell repertoires in COVID-19. Study-wide background: Sites in the United States, Italy and Spain provided acute and convalescent COVID-19 samples. PBMCs, B-cell-depleted T cells, or T cells provided the cDNA or gDNA that made up the material.

The gene calls are TRBV2 and TRBJ1-4; maybe TRBD1 (6 bases). This TCR was sampled from a man in his 60s with acute or convalescent COVID-19. The sequencing input was peripheral blood. The CDR3 loop is CASSERRTANEKLFF. In DNA, the CDR3 is TGTGCCAGCAGTGAGCGAAGGACAGCAAATGAAAAACTGTTTTTT.